Shown below are 29 T cell receptor beta chains from a single sample sequenced in a study of Tregs in tolerant kidney transplant recipients. Assay used: immunoSEQ multiplex PCR; TCRdb lists only in-frame clones, some missing. This repertoire includes over 14,000 clones. Recipients received nonmyeloablative bone marrow transplants from related graft donors, with transient mixed chimerism. Sequencing used CD4+ T cells from blood (PBMCs), obtained 12 months after the transplant. Source of these receptors: a human patient who received a combined kidney and bone marrow transplant. Some T cells may be provided by the graft donor.

Comment on this clone: Read data end 3 residues before the CDR3 end; the end is taken from the germline J gene. V and J are TRBV5-1 and TRBJ1-4; 11 bases are a match to TRBD1. This CDR3 region has 15 residues. V shed 4 bases and J 7 bases; nucleotides not matched to a gene: 6. Germline V gives CDR1 SGHRS, CDR2 YFSETQ. CDR3 sequence reads: CASSEGGTGGEKLFF. CDR3 DNA (partial): TGCGCCAGCAGCGAGGGGGGGACAGGGGGTGAAAAA.

Concerning this clone itself: The read gets to within 3 residues of the CDR3 end, and the germline J gene fills in the rest. The V and J genes are TRBV30 and TRBJ1-4; TRBD1 matches 7 bases. The CDR3 has 15 amino acids. Germline trimming cut 3 bases from V and 9 bases from J; bases unmatched to any gene: 13. Germline CDR1 is GTSNPN and CDR2 is SVGIG (reference sequence). Partial CDR3 DNA: TGTGCCTGGAGGGAGACAGGGACGATCGTGAAAAAA. Its translation: CAWRETGTIVKK. The full CDR3 protein is CAWRETGTIVKKLFF.

With regard to this clone: The read comes to an end 3 residues before the CDR3 does, leaving the germline J gene to fill in the end. V is TRBV29-1 and J is TRBJ1-2; D is possibly TRBD1 (5 bases). The CDR3 is 15 amino acids. The V end was cut by 1 base, the J end by 0 bases, with 12 bases between. Germline V lookup: CDR1 SQVTM, CDR2 ANQGSEA. The CDR3 DNA, read in part, is TGCAGCGTTGAAGGGGAGGCAGGGCCTAACTATGGC. Translating gives CSVEGEAGPNYG. The entire CDR3 reads CSVEGEAGPNYGYTF.

A note on this clone: The read is 3 residues too short to cover the CDR3 end, so that end is filled in from the germline J gene. The chain has TRBV14 and TRBJ2-1; D might be TRBD1 (6 bases). Germline assignment: CDR1 SGHDN and CDR2 FVKESK. Trimming removed 6 bases at V and 5 bases at J, with 8 bases between. CDR3 length: 12 residues. CDR3 DNA (partial): TGTGCCAGCAGACGACAGGACAATGAG. Translating it yields CASRRQDNE. The whole CDR3 protein reads CASRRQDNEQFF.

As to this clone: The CDR3 end is not reached by the read, which stops 3 residues before it; the germline J gene fills it in. V and J are TRBV20-1 and TRBJ1-6; 9 bases are a match to TRBD1. CDR1 is DFQATT, CDR2 SNEGSKA, per germline (reference sequence). J gave up 8 bases and V 3 bases, and 5 bases lay outside the gene matches. The CDR3 is 14 amino acids. CDR3: CSASSGQGYSPLHF. CDR3 DNA (partial): TGCAGTGCTAGCTCGGGACAGGGTTATTCACCC.

CDR3: CASRWAGQESYEQYF. The sequenced CDR3 bases are TGTGCCAGTAGATGGGCGGGACAGGAGAGCTACGAG. The chain has TRBV19 and TRBJ2-7, with 8 positions matching TRBD1. Read sequence stops 3 residues before the CDR3 end, and the germline J gene provides the missing end. This CDR3 spans 15 amino acids. Germline values: CDR1 LNHDA, CDR2 SQIVND (reference sequence). Trimming took 6 bases from V and 3 from J; bases not matched to a gene: 10.

This clone shows up as medium-sized by frequency. The junction differs from germline at one of its ends, possibly a read error. The DNA ends 3 residues before the CDR3 does, and the rest of the CDR3 is filled in from the germline J gene. The chain employs TRBV4-2 and TRBJ2-3, with 9 nucleotides matching TRBD2. The V gene's germline CDR1 is LGHNA and CDR2 YNFKEQ. The length of the CDR3 is 18 residues. The CDR3 loop reads CASSQAGGAGGLTDTQYF. The sequenced part of the CDR3 DNA is TGCGCCAGCAGCCAAGCGGGGGGAGCGGGAGGACTGACAGATACG.

CDR3 residues: CASSPNRMVNYGYTF. CDR3 DNA (partial): TGTGCCAGCAGCCCGAACAGGATGGTGAACTATGGC. This rearrangement joins TRBV5-6 to TRBJ1-2, with a weak D call TRBD1 (5 bases). Sequencing ends 3 residues short of the CDR3 end; the germline J gene provides the rest. CDR1 and CDR2 (germline): SGHDT, YYEEEE. The V and J ends lost 4 bases and 2 bases respectively, with 15 bases between them. This CDR3 comprises 15 residues.

About this clone: The CDR3 extends 3 residues past the end of the read, so its final part is completed from the germline J gene. The chain combines TRBV2 with TRBJ2-7, with TRBD1 matching 10 bases. From germline, CDR1 is SNHLY and CDR2 FYNNEI. Germline trimming cut 8 bases from V and 6 bases from J; bases unmatched to any gene: 4. The CDR3 loop spans 12 amino acids. CDR3 DNA, as far as it was read: TGTGCCAGCGGGACAGGGGTCCGCGAG. Residues: CASGTGVRE. The CDR3 as a whole reads CASGTGVREQYF. Together with reference TRBV2 and TRBJ2-7, the CDR3 gives the full variable domain: EPEVTQTPSHQVTQMGQEVILRCVPISNHLYFYWYRQILGQKVEFLVSFYNNEISEKSEIFDDQFSVERPDGSNFTLKIRSTKLEDSAMYFCASGTGVREQYFGPGTRLTVT.

Regarding this clone: The observed sequence ends 3 residues before the CDR3 terminus, with the missing tail filled in from the germline J gene. This rearrangement joins TRBV5-1 to TRBJ1-6, with no clear D. The CDR3 is 14 residues long. Germline CDR1 is SGHRS and CDR2 is YFSETQ. The part of the CDR3 DNA that was read is TGCGCCAGCAGCTTGGATCCAGGCGTTATAACC. Translated: CASSLDPGVIT. The entire CDR3 is CASSLDPGVITLHF.

As for this clone: The CDR3 goes on 3 residues after the read ends, and that part is filled in from the germline J gene. This rearrangement joins TRBV18 to TRBJ1-3; D uncertain. Deletions cut 6 bases from V and 0 bases from J, with 15 bases between. The CDR3 totals 16 residues. Per germline, CDR1 KGHSH and CDR2 LQKENI. The covered CDR3 bases are TGTGCCAGCTCCGAACAGAACCCGAGCTCTGGAAACACC. Amino acid sequence: CASSEQNPSSGNT. The CDR3, in full, reads CASSEQNPSSGNTIYF.

On this clone itself: The CDR3 end is not reached by the read, which stops 3 residues before it; the germline J gene fills it in. The chain is built from TRBV19 and TRBJ2-5; 10 bases are a match to TRBD2. The CDR3 covers 18 residues. Germline CDR1 LNHDA, CDR2 SQIVND (reference sequence). Trimming removed 4 bases from V and 4 bases from J; junction bases left unmatched: 15. The sequenced part of the CDR3 DNA is TGTGCCAGTAGTAATCTCGCGACTAGCGGGCCTACGGGAGAGACC. It is translated as CASSNLATSGPTGET. The whole CDR3 sequence reads CASSNLATSGPTGETQYF.

The CDR3 sequence: CASSVDRGQPQHF. CDR3 DNA (partial): TGTGCCAGCAGTGTTGACAGGGGGCAGCCC. The V and J genes are TRBV2 and TRBJ1-5, with 9 bases aligning to TRBD1. From the germline J gene comes the end of the CDR3, since the read stops 3 residues before it. This CDR3 comprises 13 residues. Germline V CDR1 and CDR2: SNHLY, FYNNEI. The V segment lost 4 bases and the J segment 7 bases; nucleotides outside the gene matches: 2.

Notes on this clone: The read is 3 residues too short to cover the CDR3 end, so that end is filled in from the germline J gene. The rearrangement links TRBV7-2 to TRBJ2-7; 9 bases agree with TRBD2. The V gene's germline CDR1 is SGHTA and CDR2 FQGNSA. This CDR3 is 17 amino acids long. With V trimmed by 0 bases and J by 0 bases, 6 bases remained unmatched. The covered CDR3 bases are TGTGCCAGCAGCTTAGCGTCGAGCGGGAGGAGCTCCTACGAG. Translated: CASSLASSGRSSYE. The entire CDR3 reads CASSLASSGRSSYEQYF.

This clone is deemed medium-sized (0.01 to 0.1%) by its frequency. Sequencing ends 3 residues short of the CDR3 end; the germline J gene provides the rest. The V call is TRBV7-6, the J call TRBJ2-7, with TRBD1 matching 8 bases. The CDR3 length is 15 residues. Losses at the gene ends were 5 bases for V and 0 bases for J; bases not matched to a gene: 6. Germline V lookup: CDR1 SGHVS, CDR2 FNYEAQ. Incomplete CDR3 DNA: TGTGCCAGCAGCCCAGGTGGGACAGGCTCCTACGAG. Translating it yields CASSPGGTGSYE. The whole CDR3 protein is CASSPGGTGSYEQYF. The whole variable domain, remainder taken from reference TRBV7-6 and TRBJ2-7, is GAGVSQSPRYKVTKRGQDVALRCDPISGHVSLYWYRQALGQGPEFLTYFNYEAQQDKSGLPNDRFSAERPEGSISTLTIQRTEQRDSAMYRCASSPGGTGSYEQYFGPGTRLTVT.

The covered CDR3 bases are TGTGCCAGCAGCCCCGTTGGTGGGCCCACGACCGGGGAG. Encoded protein: CASSPVGGPTTGE. The whole CDR3 protein reads CASSPVGGPTTGELFF. This sequence joins TRBV7-3 and TRBJ2-2; no firm D call. The read is 3 residues too short to cover the CDR3 end, so that end is filled in from the germline J gene. V gave up 5 bases and J gave up 5 bases, with 18 bases separating them. Germline V gene lookup returns CDR1 SGHTA and CDR2 FQGTGA. The CDR3 has 16 amino acids.

Partial CDR3 DNA: TGCGCCAGCGCTCCAACTAGCTTTAATGAG. Amino acid sequence: CASAPTSFNE. From start to end, the CDR3 is CASAPTSFNEQFF. The J gene is TRBJ2-1, the V gene TRBV5-1, with D tentatively TRBD2 (6 bases). With the read ending 3 residues before the CDR3 end, the germline J gene is used to fill in that end. V was trimmed by 7 bases and J by 7 bases, leaving 15 bases between them. The germline V gene has CDR1 SGHRS and CDR2 YFSETQ. This CDR3 has 13 residues.

A word on this clone: The sequence runs out 3 residues before the end of the CDR3; the remainder is reconstructed from the germline J gene. V usage is TRBV14 and J usage is TRBJ2-7; the D is unclear. Deletions cut 4 bases from V and 3 bases from J, with 16 bases between. This CDR3 comprises 15 residues. Germline CDR1 is SGHDN and CDR2 is FVKESK. The CDR3: CASSLKVAANYEQYF. The DNA read from the CDR3 is TGTGCCAGCAGCCTAAAAGTTGCAGCGAACTACGAG.

Notes on this clone: The CDR3 goes on 3 residues after the read ends, and that part is filled in from the germline J gene. This chain links TRBV19 with TRBJ2-7; 10 bases match TRBD2. Germline lookup yields CDR1 LNHDA and CDR2 SQIVND (reference sequence). The V and J ends lost 11 bases and 4 bases, in that order; junction bases with no gene match: 20. The CDR3 contains 17 residues. CDR3 residues: CAARHRREREGVYEQYF. The sequenced part of the CDR3 DNA is TGTGCCGCCCGCCACCGAAGAGAGCGGGAGGGCGTTTACGAG.

Regarding this clone: The read gets to within 3 residues of the CDR3 end, and the germline J gene fills in the rest. V and J are TRBV19 and TRBJ1-4; a weak D match, TRBD1 (6 bases). The CDR3 runs 14 residues. The germline V and J ends were trimmed by 5 bases and 4 bases, with 11 bases remaining between them. Germline assignment: CDR1 LNHDA and CDR2 SQIVND (reference sequence). CDR3 in amino acids: CASSPRTDNEKLFF. The sequenced part of the CDR3 DNA is TGTGCCAGTAGTCCCAGGACAGATAATGAAAAA.

As regards this clone: The CDR3 extends 3 residues past the end of the read, so its final part is completed from the germline J gene. The chain combines TRBV18 with TRBJ2-3; TRBD2 is a possible D gene (6 bases). V dropped 2 bases and J dropped 0 bases, with 12 bases sitting between them. The germline V gene encodes CDR1 KGHSH and CDR2 LQKENI. This CDR3 is built from 16 residues. The CDR3: CASSPLGGPSTDTQYF. The DNA read from the CDR3 is TGTGCCAGCTCACCATTGGGGGGACCGAGCACAGATACG.

With respect to this clone: The read terminates 3 residues before the CDR3 end, so the remaining end is supplied by the germline J gene. The chain combines TRBV6-4 with TRBJ2-1, with TRBD1 identical over 7 bases. V trimming: 4 bases; J trimming: 7 bases; junction bases outside the gene matches: 1. The CDR3 consists of 12 residues. The germline V gene has CDR1 MRHNA and CDR2 SNTAGT. CDR3 DNA (partial): TGTGCCAGCAGTGGGGACAGAAATGAG. It specifies CASSGDRNE. The full-length CDR3 reads as CASSGDRNEQFF.

As regards this clone: The read gets to within 3 residues of the CDR3 end, and the germline J gene fills in the rest. The chain has TRBV7-2 and TRBJ2-3; no clear D. Germline V CDR1 and CDR2: SGHTA, FQGNSA. V gave up 5 bases and J gave up 1 base, with 13 bases separating them. CDR3 length equals 15 residues. The DNA read from the CDR3 is TGTGCCAGCAGCCAACTACCCGGAGGCACAGATACG. Amino acid sequence: CASSQLPGGTDT. The whole CDR3 sequence reads CASSQLPGGTDTQYF.

Comment on this clone: The read finishes 3 residues shy of the CDR3 end, and the germline J gene is used to complete it. This chain connects TRBV4-1 to TRBJ2-1; perhaps TRBD2 as D (7 bases). This CDR3 contains 14 residues. Germline CDR1 and CDR2: MGHRA and YSYEKL. V was cut by 6 bases and J by 7 bases, with 16 bases left in between. This CDR3 is CASRRGGIVNEQFF. CDR3 bases read: TGCGCCAGCAGGAGGGGGGGGATTGTGAATGAG.

By frequency, this clone registers medium-sized. From the germline J gene comes the end of the CDR3, since the read stops 3 residues before it. The rearrangement joins TRBV20-1 to TRBJ2-1; D is unresolved. Germline V CDR1 and CDR2: DFQATT, SNEGSKA (reference sequence). This CDR3 region has 16 residues. The ends were cut back, 1 base at V and 3 bases at J, with 16 bases in the middle. CDR3 bases read: TGCAGTGCTAGAGTCCTAAGGAATAGCCTCTACAATGAG. Its translation is CSARVLRNSLYNE. The entire CDR3 is CSARVLRNSLYNEQFF.

On this clone itself: Read coverage stops 3 residues before the CDR3 terminus; the germline J gene supplies the remainder. This chain connects TRBV7-2 to TRBJ2-5, with D tentatively TRBD1 (6 bases). The CDR3 loop spans 14 amino acids. V dropped 2 bases and J dropped 0 bases, with 7 bases sitting between them. Germline V lookup: CDR1 SGHTA, CDR2 FQGNSA. The CDR3 sequence: CASSLQGYQETQYF. Partial CDR3 DNA: TGTGCCAGCAGCTTACAGGGGTACCAAGAGACC.

Judged by frequency, this clone is medium-sized. Sequencing ends 3 residues short of the CDR3 end; the germline J gene provides the rest. This chain connects TRBV5-1 to TRBJ2-7, with 10 bases fitting TRBD2. The CDR3 spans 15 residues. Germline lookup yields CDR1 SGHRS and CDR2 YFSETQ. Trimming removed 0 bases from V and 4 bases from J; junction bases left unmatched: 4. The DNA read from the CDR3 is TGCGCCAGCAGCTTGGAGGCTAGCGGGAGTTACGAG. It specifies CASSLEASGSYE. In full, the CDR3 is CASSLEASGSYEQYF.

With respect to this clone: The CDR3 end is not reached by the read, which stops 3 residues before it; the germline J gene fills it in. The chain combines TRBV6-2 or TRBV6-3 with TRBJ2-7, with D maybe TRBD1 (6 bases). Germline CDR1 reads MNHEY; CDR2 reads SVGEGT. The V end was cut by 5 bases, the J end by 4 bases, with 18 bases between. The CDR3 is 15 amino acids. The sequenced CDR3 bases are TGTGCCAGCAGTCATCAGGTCAGGGGTGTTTACGAG. This encodes CASSHQVRGVYE. The full CDR3 sequence reads CASSHQVRGVYEQYF.

Of note for this clone: From the germline J gene comes the end of the CDR3, since the read stops 3 residues before it. The chain is built from TRBV7-7 and TRBJ2-5; 7 bases align to TRBD2. The CDR3 contains 15 residues. Trimming took 3 bases from V and 4 from J; bases not matched to a gene: 8. The germline V gene encodes CDR1 SSHAT and CDR2 FNYEAQ (reference sequence). This chain's CDR3 is CASSLGGTKGETQYF. The DNA read from the CDR3 is TGTGCCAGCAGCTTGGGGGGGACTAAAGGAGAGACC.